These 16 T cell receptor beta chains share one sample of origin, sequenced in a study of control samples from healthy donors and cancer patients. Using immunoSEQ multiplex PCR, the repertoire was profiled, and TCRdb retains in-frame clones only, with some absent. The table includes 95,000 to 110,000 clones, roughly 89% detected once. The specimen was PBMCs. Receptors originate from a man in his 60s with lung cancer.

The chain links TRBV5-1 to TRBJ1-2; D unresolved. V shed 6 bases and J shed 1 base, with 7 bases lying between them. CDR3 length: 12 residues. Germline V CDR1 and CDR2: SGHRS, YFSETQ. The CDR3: CASTDLNYGYTF. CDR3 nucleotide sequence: TGCGCCAGCACGGATCTTAACTATGGCTACACCTTC.

The CDR3 region is CASRPDRGRVGEQFF. For the CDR3, the DNA is TGTGCCAGCAGGCCCGACAGGGGGAGGGTGGGAGAGCAGTTCTTC. The chain combines TRBV6-5 with TRBJ2-1, with TRBD1 matching 9 bases. The CDR3 loop spans 15 amino acids. Per the germline V gene, CDR1 is MNHEY and CDR2 is SVGAGI. V was pared by 6 bases and J by 10 bases, with 13 bases of the junction left unmatched.

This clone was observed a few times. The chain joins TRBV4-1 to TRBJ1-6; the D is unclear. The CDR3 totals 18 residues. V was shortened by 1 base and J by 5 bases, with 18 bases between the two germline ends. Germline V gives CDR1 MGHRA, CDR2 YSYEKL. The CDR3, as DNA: TGCGCCAGCAGCCAAGCCGGAGGGATCCCGAGGGATAATTCACCCCTCCACTTT. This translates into CASSQAGGIPRDNSPLHF.

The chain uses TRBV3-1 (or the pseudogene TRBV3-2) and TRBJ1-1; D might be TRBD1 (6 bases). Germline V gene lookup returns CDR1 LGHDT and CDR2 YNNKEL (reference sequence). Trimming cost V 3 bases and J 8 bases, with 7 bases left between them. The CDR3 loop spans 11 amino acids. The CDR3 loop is CASSHDREAFF. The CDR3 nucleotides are TGTGCCAGCAGCCACGACAGGGAAGCTTTCTTT.

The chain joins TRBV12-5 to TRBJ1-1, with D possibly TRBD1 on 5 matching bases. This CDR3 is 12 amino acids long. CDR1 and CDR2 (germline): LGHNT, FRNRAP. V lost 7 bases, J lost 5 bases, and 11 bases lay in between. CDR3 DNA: TGTGCTAGTGTTAAGGGGAATACTGAAGCTTTCTTT. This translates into CASVKGNTEAFF.

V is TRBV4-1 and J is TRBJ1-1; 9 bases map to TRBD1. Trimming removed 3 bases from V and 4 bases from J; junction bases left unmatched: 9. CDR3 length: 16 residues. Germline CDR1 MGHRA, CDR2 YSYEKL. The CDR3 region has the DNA TGCGCCAGCAGCCAGGACTCGACAGGGGGAGGCACTGAAGCTTTCTTT. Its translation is CASSQDSTGGGTEAFF.

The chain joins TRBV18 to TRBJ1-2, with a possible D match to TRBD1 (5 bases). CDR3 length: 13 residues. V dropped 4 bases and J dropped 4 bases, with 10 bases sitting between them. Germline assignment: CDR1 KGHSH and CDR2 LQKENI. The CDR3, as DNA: TGTGCCAGCTCACTACGGGACGGCTATGGCTACACCTTC. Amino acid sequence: CASSLRDGYGYTF.

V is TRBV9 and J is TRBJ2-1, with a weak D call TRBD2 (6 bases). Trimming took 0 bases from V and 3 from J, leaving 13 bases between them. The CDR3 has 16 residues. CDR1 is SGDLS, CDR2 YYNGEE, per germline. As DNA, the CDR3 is TGTGCCAGCAGCGTAGAGGGGCTAGCGATCTACAATGAGCAGTTCTTC. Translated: CASSVEGLAIYNEQFF.

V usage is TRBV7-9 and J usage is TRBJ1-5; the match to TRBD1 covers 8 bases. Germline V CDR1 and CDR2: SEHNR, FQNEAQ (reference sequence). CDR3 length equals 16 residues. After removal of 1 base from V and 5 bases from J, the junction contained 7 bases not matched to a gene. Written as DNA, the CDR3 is TGTGCCAGCAGCTTAGGGACGGGACAGGCCGATCAGCCCCAGCATTTT. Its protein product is CASSLGTGQADQPQHF.

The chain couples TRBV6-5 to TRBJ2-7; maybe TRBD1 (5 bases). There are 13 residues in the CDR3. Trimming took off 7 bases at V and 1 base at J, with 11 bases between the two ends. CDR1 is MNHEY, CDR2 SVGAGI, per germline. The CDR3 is CASTDPGSYEQYF. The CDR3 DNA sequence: TGTGCCAGCACCGATCCAGGGTCCTACGAGCAGTACTTC.

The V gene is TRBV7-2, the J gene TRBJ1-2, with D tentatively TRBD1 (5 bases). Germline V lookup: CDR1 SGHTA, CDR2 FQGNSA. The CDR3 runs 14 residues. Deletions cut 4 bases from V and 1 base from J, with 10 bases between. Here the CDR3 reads CASSSQGLNYGYTF. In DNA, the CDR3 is TGTGCCAGCAGCTCGCAGGGACTTAACTATGGCTACACCTTC.

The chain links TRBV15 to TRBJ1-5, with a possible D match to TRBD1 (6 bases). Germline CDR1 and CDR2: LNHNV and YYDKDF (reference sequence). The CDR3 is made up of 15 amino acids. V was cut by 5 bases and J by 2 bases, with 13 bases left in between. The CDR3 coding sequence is TGTGCCACCAGCTTCCCGGGACATGGCAATCAGCCCCAGCATTTT. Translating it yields CATSFPGHGNQPQHF. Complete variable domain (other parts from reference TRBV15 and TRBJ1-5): DAMVIQNPRYQVTQFGKPVTLSCSQTLNHNVMYWYQQKSSQAPKLLFHYYDKDFNNEADTPDNFQSRRPNTSFCFLDIRSPGLGDTAMYLCATSFPGHGNQPQHFGDGTRLSIL.

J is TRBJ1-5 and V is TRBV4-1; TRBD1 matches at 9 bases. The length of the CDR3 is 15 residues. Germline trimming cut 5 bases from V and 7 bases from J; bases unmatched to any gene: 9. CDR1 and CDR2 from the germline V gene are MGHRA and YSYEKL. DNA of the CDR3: TGCGCCAGCAGCTCTCCCGGGACAGGGAACCAGCCCCAGCATTTT. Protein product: CASSSPGTGNQPQHF.

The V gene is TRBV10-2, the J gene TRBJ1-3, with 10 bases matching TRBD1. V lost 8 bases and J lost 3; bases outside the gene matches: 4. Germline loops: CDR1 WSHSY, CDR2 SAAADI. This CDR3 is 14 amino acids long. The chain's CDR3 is CASGTGESGNTIYF. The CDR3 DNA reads TGCGCCAGCGGGACAGGGGAAAGTGGAAACACCATATATTTT.

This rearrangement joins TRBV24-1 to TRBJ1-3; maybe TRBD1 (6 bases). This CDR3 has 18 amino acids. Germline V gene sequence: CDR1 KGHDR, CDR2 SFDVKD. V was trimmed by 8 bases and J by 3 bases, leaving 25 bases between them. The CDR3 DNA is TGTGCCACCACAAAACCCGGACAGAGGCTACCTTGTGGAAACACCATATATTTT. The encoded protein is CATTKPGQRLPCGNTIYF.

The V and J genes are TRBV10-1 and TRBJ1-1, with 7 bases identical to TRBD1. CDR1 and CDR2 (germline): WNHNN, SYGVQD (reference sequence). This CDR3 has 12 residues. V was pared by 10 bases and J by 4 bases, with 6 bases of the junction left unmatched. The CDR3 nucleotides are TGCGCCAATGGACAGGCTCTCACTGAAGCTTTCTTT. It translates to CANGQALTEAFF.